Following are 29 T cell receptor beta chains from one sample sequenced in a study of neoadjuvant nivolumab and ipilimumab in lung cancer. Generated by immunoSEQ multiplex PCR, the TCRdb table keeps only in-frame clones and is missing some. The repertoire includes about 30,000 clones, 75% to 85% of them detected once, and about 5.2% sits in the top ten. The specimen was tumor tissue, collected after neoadjuvant nivolumab, alone or with ipilimumab, at or shortly before surgery. The receptors stem from an adult with non-small cell lung cancer.

V usage is TRBV11-1 and J usage is TRBJ2-6, with 10 bases fitting TRBD1. The CDR3 has 17 residues. Germline-derived CDR1 and CDR2 are SGHAT and FQDESV (reference sequence). Trimming took 5 bases from V and 1 from J; bases not matched to a gene: 5. CDR3 DNA sequence: TGTGCCAGCAGCACCGGACAGGGGGGTTCTGGGGCCAACGTCCTGACTTTC. It codes for CASSTGQGGSGANVLTF. Full variable domain (outside the CDR3, taken from reference TRBV11-1 and TRBJ2-6): EAEVAQSPRYKITEKSQAVAFWCDPISGHATLYWYRQILGQGPELLVQFQDESVVDDSQLPKDRFSAERLKGVDSTLKIQPAELGDSAMYLCASSTGQGGSGANVLTFGAGSRLTVL.

The J gene is TRBJ1-2, the V gene TRBV29-1, with a weak D call TRBD1 (5 bases). This CDR3 region has 13 residues. Trimming shortened V by 5 bases and J by 0 bases, and 10 bases separated the two germline ends. The germline V gene encodes CDR1 SQVTM and CDR2 ANQGSEA. For the CDR3, the DNA is TGCAGCGTTTCGGGGGGGACTAACTATGGCTACACCTTC. Residues: CSVSGGTNYGYTF.

This clone has more than one count but fewer than ten. V usage is TRBV10-3 and J usage is TRBJ2-7, with 7 bases that match TRBD1. Germline V gene data show CDR1 as ENHRY and CDR2 as SYGVKD. There are 13 residues in the CDR3. V lost 8 bases, J lost 2 bases, and 6 bases stayed unmatched. For the CDR3, the DNA is TGTGCCATCTTAGGGGGCTTGGCCTACGAGCAGTACTTC. It is translated as CAILGGLAYEQYF.

As to this clone: Other DNA sequences from this sample encode an identical CDR3 as well. The chain recombines TRBV5-1 with TRBJ1-1; D gene ambiguous. The V gene lost 4 bases and the J gene lost 0 bases, with 16 bases spanning the gap. Looked up from germline, CDR1 is SGHRS and CDR2 is YFSETQ. This CDR3 contains 16 residues. For the CDR3, the DNA is TGCGCCAGCAGCCTAGAACGCCAGGCCATGAACACTGAAGCTTTCTTT. It is translated as CASSLERQAMNTEAFF.

The chain recombines TRBV4-1 with TRBJ1-2; the D is unclear. The CDR3 loop spans 15 amino acids. Trimming removed 0 bases from V and 5 bases from J, with 13 bases in between. Germline V gene sequence: CDR1 MGHRA, CDR2 YSYEKL. The CDR3: CASSQDQSISYGYTF. The DNA for the CDR3 is TGCGCCAGCAGCCAAGATCAGAGCATCTCTTATGGCTACACCTTC.

The V gene is TRBV10-3, the J gene TRBJ2-5, with D possibly being TRBD2 (6 bases). V was cut by 3 bases and J by 5 bases, with 10 bases left in between. The length of the CDR3 is 13 residues. Germline CDR1 and CDR2: ENHRY and SYGVKD. CDR3 sequence reads: CAISESSEETQYF. In nucleotides, the CDR3 is TGTGCCATCAGTGAATCTAGCGAGGAGACCCAGTACTTC.

The chain couples TRBV5-1 to TRBJ1-5, with TRBD1 as a possible D gene (6 bases). The length of the CDR3 is 18 residues. Germline CDR1 and CDR2: SGHRS and YFSETQ. V lost 1 base and J 0 bases, leaving 17 bases between the germline ends. The chain's CDR3 is CASSLYSRTDNSNQPQHF. CDR3 sequence (DNA): TGCGCCAGCAGCTTGTATTCTAGGACAGACAATAGCAATCAGCCCCAGCATTTT.

The chain employs TRBV5-6 and TRBJ1-5, with 7 bases aligning to TRBD1. The CDR3 extends over 14 amino acids. Looked up from germline, CDR1 is SGHDT and CDR2 is YYEEEE. J was trimmed by 7 bases and V by 0 bases; bases with no gene match: 4. The CDR3 nucleotides read TGTGCCAGCAGCTTGGGGCAGGGGGAGCAGCCCCAGCATTTT. This codes for CASSLGQGEQPQHF.

This chain links TRBV29-1 with TRBJ1-2, with D possibly TRBD1 on 5 matching bases. Germline V lookup: CDR1 SQVTM, CDR2 ANQGSEA. This CDR3 has 13 amino acids. V was shortened by 6 bases and J by 4 bases, with 15 bases between the two germline ends. As DNA, the CDR3 is TGCAGCGTCGCCTCAGGGTCGGTCTATGGCTACACCTTC. Encoded protein: CSVASGSVYGYTF.

The chain recombines TRBV6-5 with TRBJ2-5, with 7 positions matching TRBD1. The CDR3 extends over 15 amino acids. Trimming removed 6 bases from V and 2 bases from J; junction bases left unmatched: 9. Germline V gene lookup returns CDR1 MNHEY and CDR2 SVGAGI. The CDR3 spells CASSKQGKKQETQYF. The DNA for the CDR3 is TGTGCCAGCAGCAAACAGGGGAAGAAACAAGAGACCCAGTACTTC.

The chain joins TRBV5-8 to TRBJ2-7, with 10 bases fitting TRBD1. Unmatched junction bases numbered 7, after V lost 2 bases and J lost 5 bases. The CDR3 extends over 15 amino acids. Germline V CDR1 and CDR2: SGHTS, YDEGEE. The CDR3 sequence is CASSFKTGTGDEQYF. The CDR3 coding sequence is TGTGCCAGCAGCTTTAAAACCGGGACAGGGGACGAGCAGTACTTC. Full variable domain (rest looked up from reference TRBV5-8 and TRBJ2-7): EAGVTQSPTHLIKTRGQQATLRCSPISGHTSVYWYQQALGLGLQFLLWYDEGEERNRGNFPPRFSGRQFPNYSSELNVNALELEDSALYLCASSFKTGTGDEQYFGPGTRLTVT.

V usage is TRBV14 and J usage is TRBJ1-1, with D perhaps TRBD1 (5 bases). CDR1 SGHDN and CDR2 FVKESK come from the germline V gene. Trimming pared 4 bases from V and 0 bases from J, leaving 6 bases between. This CDR3 has 13 amino acids. The CDR3 loop reads CASSPTVNTEAFF. The CDR3 DNA follows: TGTGCCAGCAGCCCGACAGTGAACACTGAAGCTTTCTTT.

The CDR3 is CASSLQGAEGGELFF. CDR3 sequence (DNA): TGTGCCAGCAGCTTACAGGGGGCCGAAGGCGGGGAGCTGTTTTTT. V is TRBV7-3 and J is TRBJ2-2; TRBD1 aligns across 8 bases. Trimming cost V 2 bases and J 7 bases; bases outside gene matches: 6. The CDR3 spans 15 residues. CDR1 and CDR2 (germline): SGHTA, FQGTGA.

This clone was seen a few times. This chain connects TRBV4-3 to TRBJ2-7, with TRBD2 matching 12 bases. V lost 1 base, J lost 2 bases, and 0 bases stayed unmatched. Germline-derived CDR1 and CDR2 are LGHNA and YSLEER. The CDR3 length is 15 residues. Here the CDR3 reads CASSQGTSGAYEQYF. CDR3 sequence (DNA): TGCGCCAGCAGCCAAGGGACTAGCGGGGCCTACGAGCAGTACTTC.

The chain is built from TRBV27 and TRBJ1-2, with 9 bases aligning to TRBD1. With V trimmed by 10 bases and J by 6 bases, 9 bases remained unmatched. Looked up from germline, CDR1 is MNHEY and CDR2 is SMNVEV (reference sequence). The CDR3 totals 13 residues. CDR3 loop: CATRGQGVDGYTF. The CDR3 DNA is TGTGCCACCAGGGGACAGGGAGTTGATGGCTACACCTTC.

The chain has TRBV9 and TRBJ1-4, with a possible D match to TRBD1 (5 bases). The V gene's germline CDR1 is SGDLS and CDR2 YYNGEE. Trimming pared 0 bases from V and 1 base from J, leaving 16 bases between. The CDR3 sequence is 18 residues long. The CDR3, as DNA: TGTGCCAGCAGCGTAGGGATCCCAGGGAGGGGAACTAATGAAAAACTGTTTTTT. Amino acid sequence: CASSVGIPGRGTNEKLFF.

This chain uses TRBV5-4 with TRBJ2-1; 8 bases map to TRBD1. V shed 4 bases and J 5 bases; nucleotides not matched to a gene: 5. The CDR3 runs to 14 residues. Germline values: CDR1 SGHNT, CDR2 YYREEE (reference sequence). CDR3: CASSHGQGNNEQFF. CDR3 DNA: TGTGCCAGCAGCCACGGACAGGGTAACAATGAGCAGTTCTTC.

The rearrangement links TRBV7-6 to TRBJ2-7; 9 bases are a match to TRBD1. CDR1 is SGHVS, CDR2 FNYEAQ, per germline. The V gene end was trimmed by 0 bases and the J gene end by 6 bases; junction bases not matched to a gene: 6. The CDR3 contains 15 residues. The CDR3 coding sequence is TGTGCCAGCAGCTTAGCGAGACAGGGGGTAGGCGAGCAGTACTTC. This gives the protein CASSLARQGVGEQYF.

This chain links TRBV29-1 with TRBJ2-5, with TRBD2 identical over 7 bases. There are 14 residues in the CDR3. The V and J ends lost 0 bases and 14 bases, in that order; junction bases with no gene match: 15. Germline CDR1 and CDR2: SQVTM and ANQGSEA. CDR3 sequence (DNA): TGCAGCGTTGAAGAAGGAGCAGGAAGGCGGGAGAGCTACTTC. Protein: CSVEEGAGRRESYF.

V usage is TRBV7-2 and J usage is TRBJ2-3, with TRBD2 matching over 7 bases. After removal of 5 bases from V and 6 bases from J, the junction contained 14 bases not matched to a gene. Germline-derived CDR1 and CDR2 are SGHTA and FQGNSA. The CDR3 loop spans 16 amino acids. CDR3 bases: TGTGCCAGCAGCGTTCGGCCGGCGGGAGATGGGGATACGCAGTATTTT. It specifies CASSVRPAGDGDTQYF.

The rearrangement joins TRBV7-9 to TRBJ2-1; maybe TRBD1 (5 bases). The CDR3 is made up of 13 amino acids. Germline-derived CDR1 and CDR2 are SEHNR and FQNEAQ (reference sequence). V lost 5 bases and J 4 bases, leaving 9 bases between the germline ends. CDR3 in amino acids: CASSPDKYNEQFF. The CDR3 bases are TGTGCCAGCAGCCCGGACAAATACAATGAGCAGTTCTTC.

A few counts support this clone. The gene calls are TRBV30 and TRBJ1-2; D gene ambiguous. V lost 3 bases and J 0 bases, leaving 8 bases between the germline ends. CDR3 length equals 13 residues. Per the germline V gene, CDR1 is GTSNPN and CDR2 is SVGIG (reference sequence). CDR3 nucleotides: TGTGCCTGGAGGCGGGCAGCTAACTATGGCTACACCTTC. This translates into CAWRRAANYGYTF.

The chain uses TRBV7-2 and TRBJ2-3; a weak D match, TRBD1 (6 bases). Per the germline V gene, CDR1 is SGHTA and CDR2 is FQGNSA. This CDR3 is built from 16 residues. V was trimmed by 5 bases and J by 5 bases, leaving 20 bases between them. The CDR3 loop reads CASSPGQTQKRDTQYF. In DNA, the CDR3 is TGTGCCAGCAGCCCCGGACAGACCCAGAAACGAGATACGCAGTATTTT.

The V call is TRBV15, the J call TRBJ2-3; D is ambiguous. The germline V gene has CDR1 LNHNV and CDR2 YYDKDF (reference sequence). The V gene lost 0 bases and the J gene lost 6 bases, with 16 bases spanning the gap. The CDR3 has 16 amino acids. The chain's CDR3 is CATSRDLGSSWDTQYF. In DNA form, the CDR3 reads TGTGCCACCAGCAGAGATCTTGGCTCGTCCTGGGATACGCAGTATTTT.

In this sample, this clone turned up once. The V call is TRBV7-8, the J call TRBJ2-1; TRBD2 agrees at 9 bases. Losses at the gene ends were 5 bases for V and 3 bases for J; bases not matched to a gene: 11. This CDR3 has 17 residues. CDR1 and CDR2 (germline): SGHVS, FQNEAQ. CDR3 nucleotides: TGTGCCAGCAGCGACCGTTCAGCGGGGGGTTTCTACAATGAGCAGTTCTTC. Translated: CASSDRSAGGFYNEQFF.

This clone was counted a few times. The chain recombines TRBV5-6 with TRBJ2-7; TRBD1 agrees at 9 bases. Germline V lookup: CDR1 SGHDT, CDR2 YYEEEE. The CDR3 consists of 18 residues. The V segment lost 4 bases and the J segment 7 bases; nucleotides outside the gene matches: 21. DNA of the CDR3: TGTGCCAGCAGCCGAACCGGACAGGGGAAGGGTAGTTACTTGGAGCAGTACTTC. Translated: CASSRTGQGKGSYLEQYF.

The gene calls are TRBV7-9 and TRBJ1-6, with D uncertain. Germline V gene data show CDR1 as SEHNR and CDR2 as FQNEAQ (reference sequence). The CDR3 is made up of 14 amino acids. V lost 5 bases and J lost 6, with 11 bases in between. The CDR3 DNA sequence: TGTGCCAGCAGCCTCCAAGCTTCTAATTCACCCCTCCACTTT. Translated, it gives CASSLQASNSPLHF.

The chain combines TRBV6-5 with TRBJ2-7; 9 positions match TRBD1. J lost 5 bases, V lost 8 bases, and 13 bases had no gene match. The CDR3 is 15 amino acids. Germline values: CDR1 MNHEY, CDR2 SVGAGI. In nucleotides, the CDR3 is TGTGCCAGCGCCTTCCGTGGACAGGGGCCCGACGAGCAGTACTTC. It encodes CASAFRGQGPDEQYF.

This chain links TRBV10-3 with TRBJ1-1; 8 bases line up with TRBD1. Germline loops: CDR1 ENHRY, CDR2 SYGVKD. CDR3 length equals 12 residues. V lost 6 bases and J lost 3; bases outside the gene matches: 0. The CDR3: CAIRTGDTEAFF. CDR3 coding DNA: TGTGCCATCAGGACAGGGGACACTGAAGCTTTCTTT.